This T cell receptor (beta chain) emerged from a study of CD8 T cells in ankylosing spondylitis. Study-level points and caveats: Characteristic of ankylosing spondylitis blood, it appeared, was a TCR beta motif comprising several highly homologous variants.

This clonotype has a count of ten or more. Its antigen is not known. CDR1 and CDR2 (germline): LGHNA, YSLEER. Trimming shortened V by 3 bases and J by 4 bases, and 27 bases separated the two germline ends. This CDR3 is 19 amino acids long. Scientists made TCR beta libraries using quantitative 5'-RACE with molecular barcodes. From the 5' RACE reads, TCRdb called clonotypes with MiXCR, one entry per CDR3 protein. The sample includes some 240,000 distinct CDR3 sequences, less than 10% of them seen just once. Sequenced: blood, either unsorted or a sorted T cell fraction (not recorded which). This chain connects TRBV4-3 to TRBJ1-2, with unresolved D. The TCR sequence derives from a male donor with ankylosing spondylitis or in good health (not recorded which). CDR3 in amino acids: CASSHLRTSGVGFSYGYTF. The CDR3 DNA reads TGCGCCAGCAGCCACCTTAGGACTTCGGGAGTAGGATTCTCCTATGGCTACACCTTC.